These 27 T cell receptor beta chains share one sample of origin, sequenced in a study of regulatory T cells in long-lasting Graves disease. Time point noted: newly diagnosed GD, antithyroid drugs for less than 3 months. There was RNA extracted from PBMCs, and the TCR library was made from it. TCR beta libraries were built with iRepertoire HTBI primers and Arm-PCR of CDR3 regions. One entry per CDR3 protein, called by TCRdb with MiXCR from the multiplex PCR reads. The table includes 250,000 or so distinct CDR3 sequences, 15% to 20% detected once. The same data also contributed to another study, on T cells in Graves' hyperthyroidism and ophthalmopathy.

This specimen consisted of peripheral blood mononuclear cells (PBMCs), obtained at new diagnosis, from a patient treated with antithyroid drugs. The receptors were sampled from a woman in her 30s with Graves disease.

This clonotype was counted many times. V and J are TRBV20-1 and TRBJ1-4; D ambiguous. CDR3 length: 12 residues. Trimming took off 5 bases at V and 7 bases at J, with 11 bases between the two ends. Germline lookup yields CDR1 DFQATT and CDR2 SNEGSKA (reference sequence). CDR3 sequence (DNA): TGCAGTGCTCGTAGGGCCGCTGAAAAACTGTTTTTT. This encodes CSARRAAEKLFF.

Ten or more counts support this clonotype. In DNA form, the CDR3 reads TGTGCCAGCAGTCCCGGACAGTTCATGAACACTGAAGCTTTCTTT. It yields the protein CASSPGQFMNTEAFF. The chain has TRBV12-3 or TRBV12-4 and TRBJ1-1; D may be TRBD1 (6 bases). The CDR3 has 15 amino acids. The ends were cut back, 5 bases at V and 0 bases at J, with 13 bases in the middle.

This clonotype was counted at least ten times. V is TRBV29-1 and J is TRBJ1-2, with D possibly being TRBD1 (5 bases). The germline gives CDR1 SQVTM, CDR2 ANQGSEA. V shed 5 bases and J shed 7 bases, with 14 bases lying between them. The CDR3 has 12 residues. The CDR3 coding sequence is TGCAGCGTTCCCCAGGGATGGTCTGGCTACACCTTC. Its protein is CSVPQGWSGYTF. The entire variable domain, with the rest obtained from reference TRBV29-1 and TRBJ1-2, is as follows: SAVISQKPSRDICQRGTSLTIQCQVDSQVTMMFWYRQQPGQSLTLIATANQGSEATYESGFVIDKFPISRPNLTFSTLTVSNMSPEDSSIYLCSVPQGWSGYTFGSGTRLTVV.

This clonotype was recorded many times. The chain recombines TRBV20-1 with TRBJ2-7; D remains ambiguous. The germline gives CDR1 DFQATT, CDR2 SNEGSKA (reference sequence). V was clipped by 2 bases and J by 0 bases, with 17 bases between them. The CDR3 is made up of 16 amino acids. CDR3 DNA sequence: TGCAGTGCTAGACCCCGACGGCTATCAAGCTCCTACGAGCAGTACTTC. Residues: CSARPRRLSSSYEQYF.

The J gene is TRBJ2-6, the V gene TRBV12-3 or TRBV12-4; D is uncertain. V shed 6 bases and J shed 0 bases, with 12 bases lying between them. The CDR3 runs 16 residues. The CDR3 nucleotides are TGTGCCAGCAGCCTTACAAGGATCTCTGGGGCCAACGTCCTGACTTTC. Its protein product is CASSLTRISGANVLTF.

This clonotype occurred many times. The V call is TRBV5-1, the J call TRBJ1-6; D uncertain. Looked up from germline, CDR1 is SGHRS and CDR2 is YFSETQ. The CDR3 is 12 residues long. V was cut by 2 bases and J by 7 bases, with 4 bases left in between. The CDR3 DNA reads TGCGCCAGCAGCTTAGGGAATTCACCCCTCCACTTT. Translating gives CASSLGNSPLHF.

This clonotype showed up many times. The V gene is TRBV12-3 or TRBV12-4, the J gene TRBJ1-4, with D unresolved. The CDR3 runs 15 residues. Trimming left V 5 bases short and J 2 bases short, with 12 bases between. Here the CDR3 reads CASSVSVVTNEKLFF. In DNA, the CDR3 is TGTGCCAGCAGTGTCTCGGTCGTGACTAATGAAAAACTGTTTTTT.

This clonotype was counted ten times or more. The CDR3 sequence: CASTQDLTDTQYF. DNA for the CDR3: TGTGCCAGCACCCAGGACTTGACAGATACGCAGTATTTT. The chain recombines TRBV2 with TRBJ2-3, with a tentative D call TRBD2 (5 bases). Per the germline V gene, CDR1 is SNHLY and CDR2 is FYNNEI. V lost 7 bases and J lost 3, with 11 bases in between. The CDR3 is 13 amino acids.

J is TRBJ2-3 and V is TRBV9, with 7 bases aligning to TRBD1. Germline V gene lookup returns CDR1 SGDLS and CDR2 YYNGEE. Trimming at V came to 3 bases and at J to 1 base, leaving 5 bases not matched to a gene. The CDR3 length is 15 residues. As DNA, the CDR3 is TGTGCCAGCAGCGCCAGACAGGGACGCACAGATACGCAGTATTTT. As protein: CASSARQGRTDTQYF.

This clonotype was counted at least ten times. The rearrangement joins TRBV12-3 or TRBV12-4 to TRBJ2-1; 8 positions agree with TRBD1. J was trimmed by 7 bases and V by 4 bases; bases with no gene match: 9. This CDR3 spans 15 amino acids. Here the CDR3 reads CASSSGTGGGNEQFF. DNA for the CDR3: TGTGCCAGCAGTTCCGGGACAGGTGGTGGGAATGAGCAGTTCTTC.

A word on this clonotype: A much larger clone differs by one base, so this may be a read error. V is TRBV6-2 or TRBV6-3 and J is TRBJ2-7; TRBD2 matches 10 bases. With V trimmed by 8 bases and J by 4 bases, 8 bases remained unmatched. The germline CDR1 and CDR2 sequences are MNHEY and SVGEGT. This CDR3 has 14 amino acids. The CDR3 sequence: CASGGLAGDYEQYF. CDR3 DNA: TGTGCCAGCGGAGGGCTAGCGGGGGATTACGAGCAGTACTTC.

This clonotype was seen many times. The rearrangement joins TRBV10-3 to TRBJ1-1; the D gene is possibly TRBD1 (5 bases). The CDR3 contains 12 residues. CDR1 is ENHRY, CDR2 SYGVKD, per germline. The CDR3 region has the DNA TGTGTCACGCGGGGGTGGAACACTGAAGCTTTCTTT. Translated: CVTRGWNTEAFF.

This clonotype has a handful of counts. The chain carries TRBV4-1 and TRBJ1-1; TRBD1 aligns across 7 bases. This CDR3 contains 14 residues. J was trimmed by 6 bases and V by 1 base; bases with no gene match: 5. Germline V gives CDR1 MGHRA, CDR2 YSYEKL. The DNA of the CDR3 is TGCGCCAGCAGCCAAGGAGCCGGGACAGCTGAAGCTTTCTTT. Translation: CASSQGAGTAEAFF.

This clonotype showed up just a few times. The chain employs TRBV25-1 and TRBJ1-5; no clear D gene. This CDR3 region has 15 residues. V dropped 3 bases and J dropped 0 bases, with 9 bases sitting between them. The germline gives CDR1 MGHDK, CDR2 SYGVNS. CDR3 loop: CASSDTTDSNQPQHF. The CDR3 DNA reads as TGTGCCAGCAGTGATACAACCGATAGCAATCAGCCCCAGCATTTT. Drawing the rest from reference TRBV25-1 and TRBJ1-5, the complete variable domain is EADIYQTPRYLVIGTGKKITLECSQTMGHDKMYWYQQDPGMELHLIHYSYGVNSTEKGDLSSESTVSRIRTEHFPLTLESARPSHTSQYLCASSDTTDSNQPQHFGDGTRLSIL.

The rearrangement links TRBV6-2 or TRBV6-3 to TRBJ2-5, with TRBD2 matching over 7 bases. CDR3 length: 14 residues. CDR1 is MNHEY and CDR2 is SVGEGT in the germline V gene. Trimming at V came to 10 bases and at J to 5 bases, leaving 13 bases not matched to a gene. The CDR3 DNA reads TGTGCCACCACCCTCGGGGCGGGAGTTGAGACCCAGTACTTC. Encoded protein: CATTLGAGVETQYF.

Ten or more counts support this clonotype. The chain joins TRBV20-1 to TRBJ2-1; TRBD2 agrees at 10 bases. Germline trimming cut 6 bases from V and 8 bases from J; bases unmatched to any gene: 13. The germline V gene has CDR1 DFQATT and CDR2 SNEGSKA (reference sequence). The CDR3 is made up of 15 amino acids. The CDR3 nucleotides are TGCAGTGCGGAGGAGGGGACTAGCGCAGTCGATGAGCAGTTCTTC. Translation: CSAEEGTSAVDEQFF.

This clonotype showed up just once. The chain recombines TRBV28 with TRBJ2-7, with D possibly called TRBD1 or TRBD2 (5 bases each). Germline assignment: CDR1 MDHEN and CDR2 SYDVKM. The CDR3 is 14 amino acids. Between the trimmed V and J ends, which lost 6 bases and 2 bases, there was a span of 14 bases. The CDR3 is CASSSGTRAYEQYF. CDR3 coding DNA: TGTGCCAGCAGCTCCGGGACCCGAGCCTACGAGCAGTACTTC.

This clonotype appeared a few times. Just one base apart from a much larger clone, this may be a read error. In DNA form, the CDR3 reads TGCGCCAGCAGCTTGGGGGGTGAGGCACCACCGGGTGGCTACACCTTC. The encoded protein is CASSLGGEAPPGGYTF. V and J are TRBV5-1 and TRBJ1-2, with D uncertain. The CDR3 length is 16 residues. The V end lost 0 bases, the J end lost 7 bases, and 19 bases lay between the germline ends. Germline values: CDR1 SGHRS, CDR2 YFSETQ.

This clonotype was counted ten times or more. This chain uses TRBV5-1 with TRBJ2-3; no clear D gene. Germline loops: CDR1 SGHRS, CDR2 YFSETQ. Trimming left V 0 bases short and J 0 bases short, with 11 bases between. This CDR3 contains 16 residues. The CDR3 DNA follows: TGCGCCAGCAGCTTGGGTGGCCCTCTGAGCACAGATACGCAGTATTTT. Its translation: CASSLGGPLSTDTQYF.

This clonotype was found many times. The chain joins TRBV5-5 to TRBJ1-4; D is possibly TRBD1 (5 bases). V was trimmed by 4 bases and J by 3 bases, leaving 19 bases between them. Germline lookup yields CDR1 SGHKS and CDR2 YYEKEE (reference sequence). The CDR3 totals 17 residues. Written as DNA, the CDR3 is TGTGCCAGCAGCGACGTCCAAGGGTCGGGGGCTAATGAAAAACTGTTTTTT. Translated: CASSDVQGSGANEKLFF.

A word on this clonotype: A read error is possible here, since a much larger clone lies one base away. The chain carries TRBV5-4 and TRBJ1-3; the D is unclear. The CDR3 sequence is 14 residues long. The V end was cut by 7 bases, the J end by 0 bases, with 11 bases between. From germline, CDR1 is SGHNT and CDR2 YYREEE (reference sequence). The CDR3 DNA reads as TGTGCCAGCCGACTACGGGGCTCTGGAAACACCATATATTTT. It is translated as CASRLRGSGNTIYF.

A word on this clonotype: A far larger clone differs by one base, so this is likely a read error. This chain uses TRBV28 with TRBJ2-3; weak D call: TRBD1 (6 bases). Germline V lookup: CDR1 MDHEN, CDR2 SYDVKM. The length of the CDR3 is 17 residues. CDR3 protein: CASSPLLQGPGTDAQYF. In nucleotides, the CDR3 is TGTGCCAGCAGTCCGCTACTACAGGGCCCTGGCACAGATGCGCAGTATTTT.

This clonotype was recorded many times. This chain joins TRBV3-1 and TRBJ2-4; D is perhaps TRBD2 (6 bases). Trimming removed 4 bases from V and 6 bases from J, with 16 bases in between. This CDR3 has 15 amino acids. Per germline, CDR1 LGHDT and CDR2 YNNKEL (reference sequence). The DNA for the CDR3 is TGTGCCAGCAGCCGCTCTGGCGGGGACGGAAACATTCAGTACTTC. It yields the protein CASSRSGGDGNIQYF.

The table lists this clonotype with many counts. The chain is built from TRBV5-1 and TRBJ2-7, with 8 bases that match TRBD1. Per the germline V gene, CDR1 is SGHRS and CDR2 is YFSETQ. This CDR3 has 13 amino acids. J gave up 6 bases and V 4 bases, and 6 bases lay outside the gene matches. CDR3 DNA sequence: TGCGCCAGCAGCAGCGCAGGGGGCTCCGAGCAGTACTTC. This translates into CASSSAGGSEQYF.

CDR3 amino acids: CATSGFPYTF. CDR3 coding DNA: TGTGCCACCTCGGGCTTCCCCTACACCTTC. The rearrangement links TRBV12-3 or TRBV12-4 to TRBJ1-2; D remains unclear. V was shortened by 10 bases and J by 10 bases, with 13 bases between the two germline ends. The length of the CDR3 is 10 residues.

This clonotype was seen more than once but under ten times. Germline is not matched at one junction end, which may reflect a read error. This rearrangement joins TRBV10-3 to TRBJ2-1; 7 bases match TRBD1. The CDR3 runs 15 residues. In germline, CDR1 is ENHRY, CDR2 SYGVKD. CDR3 region: CASSEKEGASNEQFF. The CDR3 nucleotides read TGTGCCAGCAGTGAGAAAGAGGGGGCGTCGAATGAGCAGTTCTTC.

This clonotype has ten or more counts. This chain uses TRBV28 with TRBJ1-5, with D hard to call. Germline assignment: CDR1 MDHEN and CDR2 SYDVKM. The CDR3 consists of 14 residues. V lost 3 bases, J lost 6 bases, and 12 bases lay in between. The CDR3 reads CASSLFGEAQPQHF. CDR3 DNA: TGTGCCAGCAGTTTGTTTGGGGAGGCTCAGCCCCAGCATTTT.